Following are 16 T cell receptor beta chains from one sample sequenced in a study of cytomegalovirus exposure and HLA in healthy donors. TCRdb's copy holds only in-frame clones and misses some; the assay was immunoSEQ multiplex PCR. The sample has hundreds of thousands of clones, about 86% seen once. What was sequenced was PBMCs. The receptors shown here come from a man aged 18 to 35 in good health and CMV-seronegative.

The V call is TRBV5-6, the J call TRBJ2-2, with TRBD2 as a possible D gene (6 bases). The CDR3 consists of 14 residues. Germline V gene data show CDR1 as SGHDT and CDR2 as YYEEEE. Trimming shortened V by 0 bases and J by 7 bases, and 10 bases separated the two germline ends. The CDR3 nucleotides are TGTGCCAGCAGCTTGGCCGGGACTCGCGGGGAGCTGTTTTTT. Protein: CASSLAGTRGELFF.

The chain has TRBV11-3 and TRBJ2-7; D is unresolved. V lost 5 bases and J lost 9, with 14 bases in between. Germline CDR1 SGHNT, CDR2 YENEEA. CDR3 length: 12 amino acids. Here the CDR3 DNA reads TGTGCCAGCAGCGCCACTCCCGGCGGGCAGTACTTC. Its protein product is CASSATPGGQYF. Full variable domain (missing parts from reference TRBV11-3 and TRBJ2-7): EAGVVQSPRYKIIEKKQPVAFWCNPISGHNTLYWYLQNLGQGPELLIRYENEEAVDDSQLPKDRFSAERLKGVDSTLKIQPAELGDSAVYLCASSATPGGQYFGPGTRLTVT.

In its sample, this clone was seen once. As DNA, the CDR3 is TGTGCCAGCAGCCCGACTAGCGGGGCCTACGAGCAGTACTTC. It encodes CASSPTSGAYEQYF. J is TRBJ2-7 and V is TRBV11-3; 11 nucleotides align to TRBD2. This CDR3 is 14 amino acids long. With V trimmed by 5 bases and J by 2 bases, 2 bases remained unmatched. Looked up from germline, CDR1 is SGHNT and CDR2 is YENEEA.

This chain uses TRBV6-5 with TRBJ2-7, with D possibly matching TRBD1 (6 bases). Looked up from germline, CDR1 is MNHEY and CDR2 is SVGAGI. The CDR3 loop spans 12 amino acids. Trimming took 10 bases from V and 2 from J, leaving 12 bases between them. The CDR3 protein is CATEGDTYEQYF. In nucleotides, the CDR3 is TGTGCCACCGAGGGGGACACCTACGAGCAGTACTTC.

J is TRBJ2-3 and V is TRBV7-2, with 11 bases that match TRBD2. Germline V lookup: CDR1 SGHTA, CDR2 FQGNSA. V shed 6 bases and J 5 bases; nucleotides not matched to a gene: 1. This CDR3 is built from 13 residues. This chain's CDR3 is CASRTSGEDTQYF. The DNA of the CDR3 is TGTGCCAGCAGGACTAGCGGGGAAGATACGCAGTATTTT.

This clone was detected once. The chain employs TRBV7-9 and TRBJ1-1; 7 nucleotides agree with TRBD1. Germline V CDR1 and CDR2: SEHNR, FQNEAQ (reference sequence). This CDR3 comprises 16 residues. The junction had 12 bases not matched to a gene; V was cut back by 8 bases and J by 0 bases. The CDR3 protein is CASDFPGQAMNTEAFF. CDR3 DNA sequence: TGTGCCAGCGACTTCCCAGGACAGGCCATGAACACTGAAGCTTTCTTT.

This chain connects TRBV5-1 to TRBJ1-3, with D tentatively TRBD1 (6 bases). Germline V gene lookup returns CDR1 SGHRS and CDR2 YFSETQ. The CDR3 has 16 amino acids. V gave up 2 bases and J gave up 0 bases, with 12 bases separating them. The CDR3 sequence is CASSFWDTASGNTIYF. The CDR3 nucleotides are TGCGCCAGCAGCTTCTGGGACACGGCCTCTGGAAACACCATATATTTT.

This clone was recorded once. V and J are TRBV7-6 and TRBJ2-1, with TRBD2 identical over 10 bases. The trim removed 5 bases at V and 3 bases at J, leaving 7 bases unmatched. The CDR3 totals 16 residues. Germline assignment: CDR1 SGHVS and CDR2 FNYEAQ. The CDR3 nucleotides are TGTGCCAGCAGCCCTTACTCTAGCGGGGGCTACAATGAGCAGTTCTTC. Protein sequence: CASSPYSSGGYNEQFF.

The chain recombines TRBV19 with TRBJ2-1; TRBD2 matches 9 bases. CDR1 is LNHDA and CDR2 is SQIVND in the germline V gene (reference sequence). Trimming removed 2 bases from V and 2 bases from J; junction bases left unmatched: 1. The CDR3 spans 15 residues. The CDR3 DNA reads as TGTGCCAGTAGTATATCTAGCGGGACCTACAATGAGCAGTTCTTC. The encoded protein is CASSISSGTYNEQFF.

The chain carries TRBV4-3 and TRBJ2-7; 7 nucleotides align to TRBD1. CDR1 is LGHNA and CDR2 is YSLEER in the germline V gene. Trimming removed 4 bases from V and 3 bases from J; junction bases left unmatched: 6. The CDR3 consists of 14 residues. The CDR3 DNA follows: TGCGCCAGCAGCCTAGAGACAGGGTTCTACGAGCAGTACTTC. Translation gives CASSLETGFYEQYF.

The chain has TRBV19 and TRBJ1-1; D is ambiguous. The germline V gene has CDR1 LNHDA and CDR2 SQIVND (reference sequence). The CDR3 is 12 amino acids. Trimming left V 9 bases short and J 1 base short, with 9 bases between. The CDR3 DNA follows: TGTGCCAGCTCACCGAGGAACACTGAAGCTTTCTTT. Its protein is CASSPRNTEAFF.

This sequence joins TRBV5-1 and TRBJ1-6; D remains unclear. Germline V gene lookup returns CDR1 SGHRS and CDR2 YFSETQ. V was shortened by 0 bases and J by 6 bases, with 7 bases between the two germline ends. The CDR3 contains 14 residues. The CDR3 DNA reads as TGCGCCAGCAGCTTGGTGAGCTCTAATTCACCCCTCCACTTT. Amino acids: CASSLVSSNSPLHF.

The rearrangement joins TRBV6-5 to TRBJ1-3; possibly TRBD1 for D (6 bases). Trimming took off 6 bases at V and 4 bases at J, with 13 bases between the two ends. The CDR3 is 14 residues long. Germline loops: CDR1 MNHEY, CDR2 SVGAGI. The CDR3 DNA is TGTGCCAGCAGAACGGACAGATCAGGAAACACCATATATTTT. Translation gives CASRTDRSGNTIYF.

V is TRBV6-5 and J is TRBJ1-5; D ambiguous. The germline gives CDR1 MNHEY, CDR2 SVGAGI. The germline V and J ends were trimmed by 6 bases and 3 bases, with 12 bases remaining between them. There are 14 residues in the CDR3. CDR3 loop: CASSWGGTNQPQHF. CDR3 coding DNA: TGTGCCAGCAGCTGGGGAGGCACCAATCAGCCCCAGCATTTT.

The chain uses TRBV28 and TRBJ2-6, with 7 bases lining up with TRBD1. After removal of 3 bases from V and 1 base from J, the junction contained 6 bases not matched to a gene. Germline V gene sequence: CDR1 MDHEN, CDR2 SYDVKM. The CDR3 covers 17 residues. This CDR3 is CASSLYRGSSGANVLTF. The DNA for the CDR3 is TGTGCCAGCAGTTTGTACAGGGGATCTTCTGGGGCCAACGTCCTGACTTTC.

The J gene is TRBJ2-7, the V gene TRBV28; 9 bases line up with TRBD1. The ends lost 3 bases at V and 3 bases at J; junction bases unmatched: 3. Germline V gives CDR1 MDHEN, CDR2 SYDVKM. The CDR3 extends over 14 amino acids. The CDR3: CASSLRDRDYEQYF. The CDR3 nucleotides read TGTGCCAGCAGTTTGCGGGACAGGGACTACGAGCAGTACTTC.